A selection of T cell receptor beta chains follows, all from one sample in a study of shared clonotypes between healthy human individuals. Some clones are missing from TCRdb's copy, which holds only in-frame ones; the method was immunoSEQ multiplex PCR. The repertoire includes 2,100,000 or so clones, 90% to 96% of them detected once, and 0.13% sits in the top ten. The sample consisted of naive CD4+ T cells sorted from blood. The receptors here all came from a man younger than 35 in good health. Both conserved end residues are part of each CDR3. Each record gives: clone size, D gene, V gene, J gene, CDR3 DNA, CDR3 protein. A D gene is named only where the DNA matches it firmly. Some rows have no size entry. The others give once, few or many, or a class for an expanded clone.

clone_size: once; d_call: .; v_call: TRBV20-1; j_call: TRBJ1-1; cdr3_nt: TGCAGTGCCGTAGACACTGAAGCTTTCTTT; cdr3_aa: CSAVDTEAFF
clone_size: few; d_call: TRBD1; v_call: TRBV19; j_call: TRBJ1-5; cdr3_nt: TGTGCCAGTAGTACGACAGGGGGCAATCAGCCCCAGCATTTT; cdr3_aa: CASSTTGGNQPQHF
clone_size: .; d_call: .; v_call: TRBV18; j_call: TRBJ1-2; cdr3_nt: TGTGCCAGCTCACCAAACAGCTACTATGGCTACACCTTC; cdr3_aa: CASSPNSYYGYTF
clone_size: .; d_call: .; v_call: TRBV18; j_call: TRBJ1-1; cdr3_nt: TGTGCCAGCTCACCGGCCTCGGAGGGCACTGAAGCTTTCTTT; cdr3_aa: CASSPASEGTEAFF
clone_size: once; d_call: TRBD2; v_call: TRBV11-2; j_call: TRBJ2-5; cdr3_nt: TGTGCCAGCAGCTCAGGCGGGGGGGAGACCCAGTACTTC; cdr3_aa: CASSSGGGETQYF
clone_size: .; d_call: .; v_call: TRBV5-5; j_call: TRBJ1-1; cdr3_nt: TGTGCCAGCAGCTTGGACAGGGCGCGGACTGAAGCTTTCTTT; cdr3_aa: CASSLDRARTEAFF
clone_size: .; d_call: TRBD1; v_call: TRBV6-6; j_call: TRBJ1-2; cdr3_nt: TGTGCCAGCAGGAGGGGACAGGGGGCGCGAGGCTACACCTTC; cdr3_aa: CASRRGQGARGYTF
clone_size: .; d_call: .; v_call: TRBV5-1; j_call: TRBJ2-7; cdr3_nt: TGCGCCAGCAGATTCCGGACTGATTCCTACGAGCAGTACTTC; cdr3_aa: CASRFRTDSYEQYF
clone_size: .; d_call: .; v_call: TRBV5-1; j_call: TRBJ2-5; cdr3_nt: TGCGCCAGCAGCTTAATTGAGGGGAATGGCGAGACCCAGTACTTC; cdr3_aa: CASSLIEGNGETQYF
clone_size: .; d_call: TRBD1; v_call: TRBV5-4; j_call: TRBJ2-2; cdr3_nt: TGTGCCACCCGGCCCAGCGGACAGGCGAACACCGGGGAGCTGTTTTTT; cdr3_aa: CATRPSGQANTGELFF
clone_size: once; d_call: .; v_call: TRBV5-5; j_call: TRBJ1-5; cdr3_nt: TGTGCCAGCAGCCAAGACAGTTTTAGCAATCAGCCCCAGCATTTT; cdr3_aa: CASSQDSFSNQPQHF
clone_size: once; d_call: TRBD1; v_call: TRBV5-1; j_call: TRBJ1-3; cdr3_nt: TGCGCCAGCAGCTTACAGGGGGCAGGAAACACCATATATTTT; cdr3_aa: CASSLQGAGNTIYF
clone_size: .; d_call: .; v_call: TRBV2; j_call: TRBJ2-2; cdr3_nt: TGTGCCAGCAGTCGCAAAAGCGACAGGCCGGCCACCGGGGAGCTGTTTTTT; cdr3_aa: CASSRKSDRPATGELFF
clone_size: .; d_call: .; v_call: TRBV11-2; j_call: TRBJ2-7; cdr3_nt: TGTGCCAGCAGTTCCTTAGCAGGGACCTACGAGCAGTACTTC; cdr3_aa: CASSSLAGTYEQYF
clone_size: once; d_call: .; v_call: TRBV9; j_call: TRBJ2-1; cdr3_nt: TGTGCCAGCGCATCCCCCCATGACAATGAGCAGTTCTTC; cdr3_aa: CASASPHDNEQFF
clone_size: .; d_call: TRBD2; v_call: TRBV7-2; j_call: TRBJ2-7; cdr3_nt: TGTGCCAGCAGCCGAGGACTAGCGGGAGTCTCCTACGAGCAGTACTTC; cdr3_aa: CASSRGLAGVSYEQYF
clone_size: .; d_call: TRBD2; v_call: TRBV5-1; j_call: TRBJ2-3; cdr3_nt: TGCGCCAGCACTGCTACTAGCGGGAGGATCGGAGATACGCAGTATTTT; cdr3_aa: CASTATSGRIGDTQYF
clone_size: .; d_call: .; v_call: TRBV29-1; j_call: TRBJ2-7; cdr3_nt: TGCAGCGTTGACACAGCCTCCTACGAGCAGTACTTC; cdr3_aa: CSVDTASYEQYF
clone_size: .; d_call: TRBD1; v_call: TRBV28; j_call: TRBJ2-7; cdr3_nt: TGTGCCAGCAGCTCCCAGGGGGACGAGCAGTACTTC; cdr3_aa: CASSSQGDEQYF
clone_size: .; d_call: TRBD1; v_call: TRBV10-3; j_call: TRBJ1-1; cdr3_nt: TGTGCCGCAGGGCAGGGGGGGAACACTGAAGCTTTCTTT; cdr3_aa: CAAGQGGNTEAFF
clone_size: .; d_call: .; v_call: TRBV11-2; j_call: TRBJ2-1; cdr3_nt: TGTGCCAGCACCACCTCAAATCCTGAGCAGTTCTTC; cdr3_aa: CASTTSNPEQFF
clone_size: .; d_call: .; v_call: TRBV11-3; j_call: TRBJ2-3; cdr3_nt: TGTGCCAGCAGTTTGGGGGCGAGCACAGATACGCAGTATTTT; cdr3_aa: CASSLGASTDTQYF
clone_size: .; d_call: .; v_call: TRBV18; j_call: TRBJ2-7; cdr3_nt: TGTGCCAGCTCATCGACAGGCTACGAGCAGTACTTC; cdr3_aa: CASSSTGYEQYF
clone_size: .; d_call: .; v_call: TRBV21-1; j_call: TRBJ2-7; cdr3_nt: TGTGCCAGCAGCAAAAGGGGGAGGGCTAGCGGACCTCCCCACGAGCAGTACTTC; cdr3_aa: CASSKRGRASGPPHEQYF
clone_size: .; d_call: TRBD1; v_call: TRBV9; j_call: TRBJ1-4; cdr3_nt: TGTGCCAGCAGCGTCGTAGCGGGACAGGGAAGCGAAAAACTGTTTTTT; cdr3_aa: CASSVVAGQGSEKLFF
clone_size: .; d_call: .; v_call: TRBV21-1; j_call: TRBJ2-4; cdr3_nt: TGTGCCAGCAGCACTGGGTCTAGCCGTATCCTTTGGGACAAAAACATTCAGTACTTC; cdr3_aa: CASSTGSSRILWDKNIQYF
clone_size: .; d_call: .; v_call: TRBV30; j_call: TRBJ2-7; cdr3_nt: TGTGCCTGGAGTGTAGCAGGGATAGGGCCCTACGAGCAGTACTTC; cdr3_aa: CAWSVAGIGPYEQYF
clone_size: .; d_call: .; v_call: TRBV11-2; j_call: TRBJ1-1; cdr3_nt: TGTGCCAGCACGCGACAGCGGAACACTGAAGCTTTCTTT; cdr3_aa: CASTRQRNTEAFF
clone_size: .; d_call: .; v_call: TRBV10-3; j_call: TRBJ2-3; cdr3_nt: TGTGCCATCAGTGAGTCTACAGGCACAGATACGCAGTATTTT; cdr3_aa: CAISESTGTDTQYF
clone_size: once; d_call: TRBD1; v_call: TRBV6-5; j_call: TRBJ1-5; cdr3_nt: TGTGCCAGCAGTAAGCAGGGGGCTCCCAATCAGCCCCAGCATTTT; cdr3_aa: CASSKQGAPNQPQHF
clone_size: .; d_call: TRBD2; v_call: TRBV5-4; j_call: TRBJ2-7; cdr3_nt: TGTGCCAGCAGCCCGACCGGGACTATATCCTTCGAGCAGTACTTC; cdr3_aa: CASSPTGTISFEQYF
clone_size: .; d_call: TRBD2; v_call: TRBV7-2; j_call: TRBJ2-3; cdr3_nt: TGTGCCAGCAGCACCTATAGCGGGACTAGCACAGATACGCAGTATTTT; cdr3_aa: CASSTYSGTSTDTQYF
clone_size: once; d_call: TRBD1; v_call: TRBV19; j_call: TRBJ1-2; cdr3_nt: TGTGCCAGTTCCGGGACAGGGGGGTATGGCTACACCTTC; cdr3_aa: CASSGTGGYGYTF
clone_size: .; d_call: .; v_call: TRBV5-1; j_call: TRBJ2-3; cdr3_nt: TGCGCCAGCAGCTTGGACCGGGGCTTGAGCACAGATACGCAGTATTTT; cdr3_aa: CASSLDRGLSTDTQYF
clone_size: .; d_call: .; v_call: TRBV9; j_call: TRBJ2-3; cdr3_nt: TGTGCCAGCAGCGTAGACGGGAGTCGGGCAGATACGCAGTATTTT; cdr3_aa: CASSVDGSRADTQYF
clone_size: .; d_call: TRBD1; v_call: TRBV9; j_call: TRBJ1-2; cdr3_nt: TGTGCCAGCAGCGGATTGACAGGGGGAGGCTATGGCTACACCTTC; cdr3_aa: CASSGLTGGGYGYTF
clone_size: .; d_call: .; v_call: TRBV28; j_call: TRBJ2-2; cdr3_nt: TGTGCCAGCATTGGGACAAACACCGGGGAGCTGTTTTTT; cdr3_aa: CASIGTNTGELFF